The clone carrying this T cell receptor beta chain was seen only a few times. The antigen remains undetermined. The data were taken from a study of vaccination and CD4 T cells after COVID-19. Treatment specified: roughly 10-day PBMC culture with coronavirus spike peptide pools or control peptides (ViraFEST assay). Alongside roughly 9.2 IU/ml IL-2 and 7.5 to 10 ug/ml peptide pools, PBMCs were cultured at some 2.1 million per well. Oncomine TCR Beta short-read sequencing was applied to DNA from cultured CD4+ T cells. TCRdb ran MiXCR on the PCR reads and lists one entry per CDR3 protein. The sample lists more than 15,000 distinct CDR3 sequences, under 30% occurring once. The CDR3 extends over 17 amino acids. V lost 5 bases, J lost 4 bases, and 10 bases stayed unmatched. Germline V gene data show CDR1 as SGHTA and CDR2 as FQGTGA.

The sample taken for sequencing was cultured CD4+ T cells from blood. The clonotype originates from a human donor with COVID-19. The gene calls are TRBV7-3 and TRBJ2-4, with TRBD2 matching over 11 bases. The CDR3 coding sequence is TGTGCCAGCAGCCCAACGGGGCTAGCGGGGGGTAAAAACATTCAGTACTTC. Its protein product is CASSPTGLAGGKNIQYF.